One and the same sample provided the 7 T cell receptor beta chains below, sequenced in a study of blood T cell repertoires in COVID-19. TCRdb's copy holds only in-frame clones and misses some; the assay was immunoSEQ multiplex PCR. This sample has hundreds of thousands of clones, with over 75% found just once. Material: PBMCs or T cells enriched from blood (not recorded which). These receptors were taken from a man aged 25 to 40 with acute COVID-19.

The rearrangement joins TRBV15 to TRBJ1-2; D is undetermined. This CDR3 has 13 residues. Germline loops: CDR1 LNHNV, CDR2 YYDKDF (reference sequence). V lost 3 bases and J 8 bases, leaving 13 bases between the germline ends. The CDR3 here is CATSREGAGGYTF. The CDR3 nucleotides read TGTGCCACCAGCAGGGAGGGTGCGGGAGGCTACACCTTC.

The DNA for the CDR3 is TGTGCCAGCAGCAAGGACAGCCAAGAGACCCAGTACTTC. Amino acid sequence: CASSKDSQETQYF. The V gene is TRBV7-9, the J gene TRBJ2-5; D perhaps matches TRBD1 (6 bases). CDR1 is SEHNR and CDR2 is FQNEAQ in the germline V gene (reference sequence). This CDR3 comprises 13 residues. V was trimmed by 5 bases and J by 1 base, leaving 8 bases between them. Full variable domain (remainder filled in from reference TRBV7-9 and TRBJ2-5): DTGVSQNPRHKITKRGQNVTFRCDPISEHNRLYWYRQTLGQGPEFLTYFQNEAQLEKSRLLSDRFSAERPKGSFSTLEIQRTEQGDSAMYLCASSKDSQETQYFGPGTRLLVL.

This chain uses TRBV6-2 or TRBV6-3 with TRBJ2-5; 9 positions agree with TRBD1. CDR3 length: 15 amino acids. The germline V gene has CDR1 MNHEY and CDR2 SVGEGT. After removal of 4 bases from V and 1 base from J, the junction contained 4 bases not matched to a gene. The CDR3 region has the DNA TGTGCCAGCAGTTGGACAGGGGCCCTCCAAGAGACCCAGTACTTC. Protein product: CASSWTGALQETQYF.

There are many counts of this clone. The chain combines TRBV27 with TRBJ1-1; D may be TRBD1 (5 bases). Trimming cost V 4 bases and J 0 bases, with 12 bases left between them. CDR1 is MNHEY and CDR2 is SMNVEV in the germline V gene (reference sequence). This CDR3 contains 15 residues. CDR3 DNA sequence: TGTGCCAGCAGTTCCCCGACAGCCATGAACACTGAAGCTTTCTTT. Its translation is CASSSPTAMNTEAFF.

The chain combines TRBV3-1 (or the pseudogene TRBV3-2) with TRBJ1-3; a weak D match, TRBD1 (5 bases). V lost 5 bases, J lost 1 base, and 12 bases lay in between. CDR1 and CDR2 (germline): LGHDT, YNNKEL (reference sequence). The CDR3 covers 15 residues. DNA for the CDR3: TGTGCCAGCAGCGCTTCGAAGGGGTCTGGAAACACCATATATTTT. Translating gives CASSASKGSGNTIYF.

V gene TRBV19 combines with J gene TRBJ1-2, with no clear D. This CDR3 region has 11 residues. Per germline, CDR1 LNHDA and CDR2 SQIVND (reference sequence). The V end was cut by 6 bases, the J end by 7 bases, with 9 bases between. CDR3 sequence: CASSSLLGYTF. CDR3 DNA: TGTGCCAGTAGCTCTCTACTTGGCTACACCTTC. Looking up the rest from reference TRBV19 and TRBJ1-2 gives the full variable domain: DGGITQSPKYLFRKEGQNVTLSCEQNLNHDAMYWYRQDPGQGLRLIYYSQIVNDFQKGDIAEGYSVSREKKESFPLTVTSAQKNPTAFYLCASSSLLGYTFGSGTRLTVV.

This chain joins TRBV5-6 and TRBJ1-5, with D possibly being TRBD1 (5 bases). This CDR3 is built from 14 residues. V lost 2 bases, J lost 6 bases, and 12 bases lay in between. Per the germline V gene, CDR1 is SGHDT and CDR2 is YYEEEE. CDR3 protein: CASSFGGGGQPQHF. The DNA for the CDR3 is TGTGCCAGCAGCTTCGGTGGGGGAGGTCAGCCCCAGCATTTT.